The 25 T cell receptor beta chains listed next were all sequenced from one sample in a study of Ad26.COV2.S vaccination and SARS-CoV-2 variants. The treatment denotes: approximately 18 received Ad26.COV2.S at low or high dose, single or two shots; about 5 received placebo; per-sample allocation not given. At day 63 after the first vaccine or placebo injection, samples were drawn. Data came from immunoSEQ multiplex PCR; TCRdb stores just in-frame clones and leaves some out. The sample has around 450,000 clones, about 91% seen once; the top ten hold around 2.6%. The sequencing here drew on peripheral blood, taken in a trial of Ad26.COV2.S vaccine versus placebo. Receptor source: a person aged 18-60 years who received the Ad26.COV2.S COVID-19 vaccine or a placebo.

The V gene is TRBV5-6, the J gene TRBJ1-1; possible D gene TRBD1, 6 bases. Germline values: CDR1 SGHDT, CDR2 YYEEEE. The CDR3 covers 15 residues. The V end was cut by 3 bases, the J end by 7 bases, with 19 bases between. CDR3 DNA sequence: TGTGCCAGCAGCTCCGGCCTCCGGACAGCACTTGAAGCTTTCTTT. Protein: CASSSGLRTALEAFF.

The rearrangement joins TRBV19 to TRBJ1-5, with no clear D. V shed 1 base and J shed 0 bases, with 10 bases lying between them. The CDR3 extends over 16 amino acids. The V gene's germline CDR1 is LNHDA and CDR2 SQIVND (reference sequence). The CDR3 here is CASSIGQTYSNQPQHF. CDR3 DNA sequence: TGTGCCAGTAGTATAGGGCAGACCTATAGCAATCAGCCCCAGCATTTT. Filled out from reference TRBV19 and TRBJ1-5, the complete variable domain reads DGGITQSPKYLFRKEGQNVTLSCEQNLNHDAMYWYRQDPGQGLRLIYYSQIVNDFQKGDIAEGYSVSREKKESFPLTVTSAQKNPTAFYLCASSIGQTYSNQPQHFGDGTRLSIL.

This chain's CDR3 is CASSMGASARETQYF. The CDR3 DNA reads TGTGCCAGTAGTATGGGGGCCAGCGCGAGAGAGACCCAGTACTTC. The chain uses TRBV19 and TRBJ2-5; D is perhaps TRBD1 (6 bases). The germline V and J ends were trimmed by 3 bases and 4 bases, with 15 bases remaining between them. This CDR3 spans 15 amino acids. CDR1 LNHDA and CDR2 SQIVND come from the germline V gene (reference sequence).

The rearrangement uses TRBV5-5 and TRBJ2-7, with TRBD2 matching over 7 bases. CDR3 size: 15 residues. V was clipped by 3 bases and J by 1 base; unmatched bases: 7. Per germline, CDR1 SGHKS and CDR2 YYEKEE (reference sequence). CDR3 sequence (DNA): TGTGCCAGCAGCTGGGGCGGGAGTACGTCCTACGAGCAGTACGTC. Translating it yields CASSWGGSTSYEQYV.

CDR3 DNA: TGTGCCAGCAGCCGATGGGACAGCTACGAGCAGTACTTC. This gives the protein CASSRWDSYEQYF. This chain connects TRBV11-2 to TRBJ2-7; 7 bases match TRBD1. With 5 bases clipped from V and 3 bases from J, the junction kept 4 bases outside the gene matches. The CDR3 totals 13 residues. The germline V gene has CDR1 SGHAT and CDR2 FQNNGV.

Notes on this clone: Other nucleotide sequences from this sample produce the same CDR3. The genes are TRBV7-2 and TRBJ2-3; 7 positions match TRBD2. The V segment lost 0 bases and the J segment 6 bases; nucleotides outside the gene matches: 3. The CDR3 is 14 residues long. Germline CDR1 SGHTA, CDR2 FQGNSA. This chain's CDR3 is CASSLAGGLDTQYF. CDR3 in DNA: TGTGCCAGCAGCTTAGCCGGGGGGTTGGATACGCAGTATTTT.

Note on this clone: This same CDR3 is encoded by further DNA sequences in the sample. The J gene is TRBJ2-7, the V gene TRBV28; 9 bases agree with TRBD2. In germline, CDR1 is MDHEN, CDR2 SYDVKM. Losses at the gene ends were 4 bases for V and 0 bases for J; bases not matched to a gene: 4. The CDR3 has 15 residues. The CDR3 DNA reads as TGTGCCAGCAGTTCGGGACTAGCCCTCTCCTACGAGCAGTACTTC. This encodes CASSSGLALSYEQYF. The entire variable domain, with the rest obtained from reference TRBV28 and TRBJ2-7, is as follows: DVKVTQSSRYLVKRTGEKVFLECVQDMDHENMFWYRQDPGLGLRLIYFSYDVKMKEKGDIPEGYSVSREKKERFSLILESASTNQTSMYLCASSSGLALSYEQYFGPGTRLTVT.

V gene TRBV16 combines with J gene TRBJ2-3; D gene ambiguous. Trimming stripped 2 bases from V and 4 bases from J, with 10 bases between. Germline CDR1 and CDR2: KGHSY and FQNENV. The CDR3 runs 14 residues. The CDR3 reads CASSQTTSSDTQYF. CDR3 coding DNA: TGTGCCAGCAGCCAAACAACGAGCTCAGATACGCAGTATTTT.

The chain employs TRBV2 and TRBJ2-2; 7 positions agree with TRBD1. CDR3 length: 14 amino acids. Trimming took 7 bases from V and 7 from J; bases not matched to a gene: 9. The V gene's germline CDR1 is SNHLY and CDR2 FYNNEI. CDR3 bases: TGTGCCAGCACCGGGCAGGGGGTTCACGGGGAGCTGTTTTTT. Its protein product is CASTGQGVHGELFF.

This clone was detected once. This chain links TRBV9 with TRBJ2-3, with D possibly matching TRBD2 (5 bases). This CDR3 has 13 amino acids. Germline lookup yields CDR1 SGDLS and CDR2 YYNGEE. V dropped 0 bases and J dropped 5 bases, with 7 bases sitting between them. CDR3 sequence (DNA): TGTGCCAGCAGCGTAGCCGCGGGAGATACGCAGTATTTT. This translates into CASSVAAGDTQYF. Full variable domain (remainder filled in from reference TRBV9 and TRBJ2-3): DSGVTQTPKHLITATGQRVTLRCSPRSGDLSVYWYQQSLDQGLQFLIQYYNGEERAKGNILERFSAQQFPDLHSELNLSSLELGDSALYFCASSVAAGDTQYFGPGTRLTVL.

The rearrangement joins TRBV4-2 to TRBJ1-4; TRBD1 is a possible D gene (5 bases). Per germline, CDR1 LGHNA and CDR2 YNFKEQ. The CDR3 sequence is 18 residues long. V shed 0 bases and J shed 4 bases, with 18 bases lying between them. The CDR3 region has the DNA TGTGCCAGCAGCCAAGACCCGAGCCGGAAGGGACTTAATGAAAAACTGTTTTTT. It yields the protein CASSQDPSRKGLNEKLFF.

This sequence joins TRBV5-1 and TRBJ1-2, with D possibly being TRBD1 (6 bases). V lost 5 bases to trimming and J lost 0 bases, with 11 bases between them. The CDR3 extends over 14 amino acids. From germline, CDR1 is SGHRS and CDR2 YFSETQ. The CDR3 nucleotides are TGCGCCAGCAGGAGGGACACAGCTAACTATGGCTACACCTTC. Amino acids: CASRRDTANYGYTF.

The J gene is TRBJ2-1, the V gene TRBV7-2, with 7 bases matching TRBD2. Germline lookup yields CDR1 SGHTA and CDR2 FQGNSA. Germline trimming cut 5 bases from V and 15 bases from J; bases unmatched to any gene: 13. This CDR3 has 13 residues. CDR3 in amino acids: CASSPQAGEVGFF. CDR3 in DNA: TGTGCCAGCAGCCCCCAGGCGGGGGAGGTGGGGTTCTTC.

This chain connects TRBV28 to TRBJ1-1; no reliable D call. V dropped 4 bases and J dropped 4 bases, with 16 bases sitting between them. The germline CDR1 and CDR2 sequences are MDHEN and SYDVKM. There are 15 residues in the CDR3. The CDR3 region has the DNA TGTGCCAGCAGTTCCCCCGTGACGAGAGCCACTGAAGCTTTCTTT. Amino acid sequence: CASSSPVTRATEAFF.

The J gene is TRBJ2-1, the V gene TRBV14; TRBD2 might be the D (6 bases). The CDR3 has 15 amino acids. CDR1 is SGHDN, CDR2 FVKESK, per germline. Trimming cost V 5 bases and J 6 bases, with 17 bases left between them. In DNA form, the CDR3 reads TGTGCCAGCAGCAATCAGCACGGGGGTGGCAATGAGCAGTTCTTC. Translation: CASSNQHGGGNEQFF.

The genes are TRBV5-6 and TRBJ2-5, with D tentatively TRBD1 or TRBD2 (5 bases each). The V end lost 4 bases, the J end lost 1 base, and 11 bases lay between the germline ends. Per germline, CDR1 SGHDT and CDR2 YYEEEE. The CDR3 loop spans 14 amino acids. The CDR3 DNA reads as TGTGCCAGCAGCCTTCCGGGGACCCAAGAGACCCAGTACTTC. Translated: CASSLPGTQETQYF.

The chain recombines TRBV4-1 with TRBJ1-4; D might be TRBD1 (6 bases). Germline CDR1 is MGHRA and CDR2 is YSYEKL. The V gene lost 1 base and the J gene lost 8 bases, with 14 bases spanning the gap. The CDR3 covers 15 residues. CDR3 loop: CASSQAGGTGEKLFF. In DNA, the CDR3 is TGCGCCAGCAGCCAAGCCGGGGGCACGGGAGAAAAACTGTTTTTT.

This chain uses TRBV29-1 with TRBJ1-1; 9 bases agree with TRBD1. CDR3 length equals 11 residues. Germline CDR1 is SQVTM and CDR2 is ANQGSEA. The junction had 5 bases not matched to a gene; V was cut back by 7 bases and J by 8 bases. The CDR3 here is CSAEQGAEAFF. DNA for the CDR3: TGCAGCGCAGAACAGGGGGCGGAAGCTTTCTTT.

The CDR3 region is CSVASRLLNNEQFF. CDR3 DNA: TGCAGCGTTGCCTCCAGGTTACTCAACAATGAGCAGTTCTTC. This sequence joins TRBV29-1 and TRBJ2-1; D unresolved. Trimming cost V 4 bases and J 5 bases, with 15 bases left between them. CDR1 and CDR2 from the germline V gene are SQVTM and ANQGSEA. The CDR3 totals 14 residues.

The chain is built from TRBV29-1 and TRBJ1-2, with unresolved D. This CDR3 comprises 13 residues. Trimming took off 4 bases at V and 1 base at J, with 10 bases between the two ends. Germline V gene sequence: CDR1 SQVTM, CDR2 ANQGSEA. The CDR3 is CSVVLADNYGYTF. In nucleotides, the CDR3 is TGCAGCGTTGTATTGGCAGATAACTATGGCTACACCTTC.

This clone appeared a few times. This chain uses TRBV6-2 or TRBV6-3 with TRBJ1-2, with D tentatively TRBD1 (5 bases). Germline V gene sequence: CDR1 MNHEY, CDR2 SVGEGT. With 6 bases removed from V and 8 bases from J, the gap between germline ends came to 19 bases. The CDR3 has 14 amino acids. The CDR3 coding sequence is TGTGCCAGCAGCCGCCCGGGACTGGCGTGGGGCTACACCTTC. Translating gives CASSRPGLAWGYTF.

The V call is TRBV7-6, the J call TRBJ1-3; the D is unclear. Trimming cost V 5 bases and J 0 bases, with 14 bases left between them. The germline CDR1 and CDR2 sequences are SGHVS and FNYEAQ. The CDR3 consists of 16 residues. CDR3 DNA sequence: TGTGCCAGCAGCCCCTCCCCCGTAGGCTCTGGAAACACCATATATTTT. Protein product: CASSPSPVGSGNTIYF.

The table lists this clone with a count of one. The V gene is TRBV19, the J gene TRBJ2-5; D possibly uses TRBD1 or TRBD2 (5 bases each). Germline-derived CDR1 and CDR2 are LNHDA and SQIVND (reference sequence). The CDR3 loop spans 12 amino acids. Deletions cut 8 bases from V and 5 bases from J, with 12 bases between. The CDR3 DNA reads TGTGCCAGTGGTTGGGACGGGGAGACCCAGTACTTC. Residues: CASGWDGETQYF.

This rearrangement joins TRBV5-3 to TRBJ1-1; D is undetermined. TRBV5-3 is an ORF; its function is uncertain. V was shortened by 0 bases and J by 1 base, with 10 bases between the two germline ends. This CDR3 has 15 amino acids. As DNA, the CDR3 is TGTGCCAGAAGCTTGGATTGGCAGGAGAACACTGAAGCTTTCTTT. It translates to CARSLDWQENTEAFF.

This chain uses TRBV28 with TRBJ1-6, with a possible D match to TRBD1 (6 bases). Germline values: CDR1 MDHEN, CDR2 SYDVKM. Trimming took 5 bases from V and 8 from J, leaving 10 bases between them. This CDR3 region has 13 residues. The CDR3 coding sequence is TGTGCCAGCAGTCCGTACAGGGATTCACCCCTCCACTTT. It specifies CASSPYRDSPLHF.